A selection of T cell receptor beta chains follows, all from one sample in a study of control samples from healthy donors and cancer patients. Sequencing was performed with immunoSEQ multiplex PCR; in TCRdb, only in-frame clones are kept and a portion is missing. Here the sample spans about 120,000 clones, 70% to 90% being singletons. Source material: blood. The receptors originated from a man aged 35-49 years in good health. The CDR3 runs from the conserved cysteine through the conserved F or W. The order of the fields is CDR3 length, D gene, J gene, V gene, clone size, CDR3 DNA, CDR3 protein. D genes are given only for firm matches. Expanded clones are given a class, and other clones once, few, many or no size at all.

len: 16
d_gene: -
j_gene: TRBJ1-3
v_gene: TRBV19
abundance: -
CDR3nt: TGTGCCAGTGCCGACGTTCGGGGTAAGGCTGGAAACACCATATATTTT
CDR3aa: CASADVRGKAGNTIYF

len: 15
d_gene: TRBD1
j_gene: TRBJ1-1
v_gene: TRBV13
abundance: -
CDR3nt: TGTGCCAGCAGCCCAAGGACAGGGGCAAACACTGAAGCTTTCTTT
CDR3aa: CASSPRTGANTEAFF

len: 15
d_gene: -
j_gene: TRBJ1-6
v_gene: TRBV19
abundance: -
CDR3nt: TGTGCCAGTAGTCCGAGGGGGGCGCGGAATTCACCCCTCCACTTT
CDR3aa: CASSPRGARNSPLHF

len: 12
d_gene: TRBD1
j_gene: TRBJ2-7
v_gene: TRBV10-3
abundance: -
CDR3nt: TGTGCCATCAATAGACAGGGTAGCGAGCAGTACTTC
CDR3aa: CAINRQGSEQYF

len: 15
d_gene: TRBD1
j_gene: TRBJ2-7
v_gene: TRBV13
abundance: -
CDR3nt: TGTGCCAGCAGCCGTAGACAGGGGGTAAGTGACGAGCAGTACTTC
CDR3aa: CASSRRQGVSDEQYF

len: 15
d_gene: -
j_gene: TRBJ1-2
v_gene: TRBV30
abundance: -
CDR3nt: TGTGCCTGGAGTGCCTACGGGACAAGCGATCCTGGCTACACCTTC
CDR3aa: CAWSAYGTSDPGYTF

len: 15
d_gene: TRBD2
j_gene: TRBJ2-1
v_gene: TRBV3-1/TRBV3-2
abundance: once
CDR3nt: TGTGCCAGCAGCCAAGGGAGCGGGGGATACAATGAGCAGTTCTTC
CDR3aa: CASSQGSGGYNEQFF

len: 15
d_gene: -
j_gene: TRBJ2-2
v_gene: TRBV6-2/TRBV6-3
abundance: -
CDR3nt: TGTGCCAGCAGCTGGAAGGTGGTAGACACCGGGGAGCTGTTTTTT
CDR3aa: CASSWKVVDTGELFF

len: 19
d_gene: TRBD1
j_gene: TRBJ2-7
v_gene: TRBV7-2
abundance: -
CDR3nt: TGTGCCAGCAGCTTAGTCACAGGGGGGACTCCCATGGTGTACTACGAGCAGTACTTC
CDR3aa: CASSLVTGGTPMVYYEQYF

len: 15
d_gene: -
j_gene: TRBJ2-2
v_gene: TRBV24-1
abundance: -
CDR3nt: TGTGCCACCAGTGATTTCCGACAGAACACCGGGGAGCTGTTTTTT
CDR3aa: CATSDFRQNTGELFF

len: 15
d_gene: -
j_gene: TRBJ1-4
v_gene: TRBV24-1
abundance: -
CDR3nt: TGTGCCACCAGTGACCCTACAGGCAGGGAAGAAAAACTGTTTTTT
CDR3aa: CATSDPTGREEKLFF

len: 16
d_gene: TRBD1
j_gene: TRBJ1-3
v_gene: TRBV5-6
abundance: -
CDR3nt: TGTGCCAGCAGCCGGGACAGCTCTAGTTCTGGAAACACCATATATTTT
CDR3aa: CASSRDSSSSGNTIYF

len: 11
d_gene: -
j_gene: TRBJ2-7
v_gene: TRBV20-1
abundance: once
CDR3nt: TGCAGTGCTAGATATAAGGCCGAGCAGTACTTC
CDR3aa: CSARYKAEQYF

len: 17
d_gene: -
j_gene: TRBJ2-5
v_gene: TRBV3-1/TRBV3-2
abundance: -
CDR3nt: TGTGCCAGCAGCCCCCCAGCCCCAGGAGAAGCTCAAGAGACCCAGTACTTC
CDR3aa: CASSPPAPGEAQETQYF

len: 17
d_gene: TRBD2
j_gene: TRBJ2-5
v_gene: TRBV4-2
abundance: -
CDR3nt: TGTGCCAGCAGCGAGAAAGACGGGACTAGCGGGTGGGAGACCCAGTACTTC
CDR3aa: CASSEKDGTSGWETQYF

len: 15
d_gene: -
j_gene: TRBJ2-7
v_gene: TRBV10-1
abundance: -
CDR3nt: TGCGCCAGCAGTGAGTCGATATGGCAGGGTAACGAGCAGTACTTC
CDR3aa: CASSESIWQGNEQYF

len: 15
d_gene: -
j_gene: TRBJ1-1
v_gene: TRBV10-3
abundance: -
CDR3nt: TGTGCCATCAGACCCCGGGAACAGGGGAACACTGAAGCTTTCTTT
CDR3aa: CAIRPREQGNTEAFF

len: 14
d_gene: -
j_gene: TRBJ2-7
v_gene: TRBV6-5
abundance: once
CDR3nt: TGTGCCAGCAGGCCAGGGGAAATCTCCTACGAGCAGTACTTC
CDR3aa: CASRPGEISYEQYF

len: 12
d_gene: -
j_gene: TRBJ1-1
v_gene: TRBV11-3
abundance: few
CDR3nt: TGTGCCAGCAGACTAAGCGGCACTGAAGCTTTCTTT
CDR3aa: CASRLSGTEAFF

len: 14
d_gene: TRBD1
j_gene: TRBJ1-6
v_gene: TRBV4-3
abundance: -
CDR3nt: TGCGCCAGCAGCCCTGGACAGGGTACATCACCCCTCCACTTT
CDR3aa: CASSPGQGTSPLHF

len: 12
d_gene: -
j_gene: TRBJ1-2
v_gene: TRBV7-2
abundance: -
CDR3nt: TGTGCCAGCAGCTCCACTAACTATGGCTACACCTTC
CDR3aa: CASSSTNYGYTF

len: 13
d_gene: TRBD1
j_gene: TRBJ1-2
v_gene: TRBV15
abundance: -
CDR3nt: TGTGCCACCAGCCCCTTGGACAGGGAAGGCTACACCTTC
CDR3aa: CATSPLDREGYTF

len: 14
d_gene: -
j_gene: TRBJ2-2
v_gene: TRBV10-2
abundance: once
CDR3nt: TGCGCCAGCAGTGAGTCAACGGGGACCGGGGAGCTGTTTTTT
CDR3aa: CASSESTGTGELFF

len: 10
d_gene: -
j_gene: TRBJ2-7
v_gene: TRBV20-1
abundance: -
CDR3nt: TGCAGTGCTACGGGGGTCGAGCAGTACTTC
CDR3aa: CSATGVEQYF

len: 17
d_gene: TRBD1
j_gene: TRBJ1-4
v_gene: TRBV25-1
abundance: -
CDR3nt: TGTGCCAGCAGTGAGCAATCCCCGGGACAGCTTAATGAAAAACTGTTTTTT
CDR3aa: CASSEQSPGQLNEKLFF

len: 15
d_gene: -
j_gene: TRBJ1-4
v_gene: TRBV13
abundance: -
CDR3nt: TGTGCCAGCAGCCCCAGACCCAAGGGGATTGAAAAACTGTTTTTT
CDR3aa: CASSPRPKGIEKLFF

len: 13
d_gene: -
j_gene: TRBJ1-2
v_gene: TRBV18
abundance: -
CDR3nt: TGTGCCAGCTCACCTTCCGAAAACTATGGCTACACCTTC
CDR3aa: CASSPSENYGYTF

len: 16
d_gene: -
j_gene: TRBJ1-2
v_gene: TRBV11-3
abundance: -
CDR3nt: TGTGCCAGCAGCTCCGTGGCTTGGGGGTCACACTATGGCTACACCTTC
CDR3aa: CASSSVAWGSHYGYTF

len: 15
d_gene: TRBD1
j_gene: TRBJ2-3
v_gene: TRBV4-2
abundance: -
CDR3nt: TGTGCCAGCAGCCGGACTACAGGGGGCGCAGATACGCAGTATTTT
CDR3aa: CASSRTTGGADTQYF

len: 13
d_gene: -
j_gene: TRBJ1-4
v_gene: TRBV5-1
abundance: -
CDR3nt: TGCGCCAGCAGCTCTTCCTTCAATGAAAAACTGTTTTTT
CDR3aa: CASSSSFNEKLFF

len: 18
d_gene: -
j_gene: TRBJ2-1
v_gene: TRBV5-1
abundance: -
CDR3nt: TGCGCCAGCAGCTTGGCCGGGAGTAGGCTTAACTCCTACAATGAGCAGTTCTTC
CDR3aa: CASSLAGSRLNSYNEQFF

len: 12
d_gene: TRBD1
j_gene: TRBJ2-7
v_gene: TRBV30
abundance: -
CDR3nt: TGTGCCTGGGCACAGGGGCCGGGGGAGCAGTACTTC
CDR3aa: CAWAQGPGEQYF

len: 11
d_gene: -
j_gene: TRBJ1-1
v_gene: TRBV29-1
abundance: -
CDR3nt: TGCAGCGTTGTCACAGAGACTGAAGCTTTCTTT
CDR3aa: CSVVTETEAFF

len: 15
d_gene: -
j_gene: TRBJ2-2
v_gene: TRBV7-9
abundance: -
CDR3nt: TGTGCCAGCAGCTTAACTGGGGGTAGGACCGGGGAGCTGTTTTTT
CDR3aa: CASSLTGGRTGELFF

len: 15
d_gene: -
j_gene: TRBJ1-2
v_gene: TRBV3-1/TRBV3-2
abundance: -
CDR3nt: TGTGCCAGCAGCCCCTACCGGGAGGGATCCTATGGCTACACCTTC
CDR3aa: CASSPYREGSYGYTF

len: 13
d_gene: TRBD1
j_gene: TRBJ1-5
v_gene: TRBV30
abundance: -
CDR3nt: TGTGCCTGGAGTGTGACAGGGAATCAGCCCCAGCATTTT
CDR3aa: CAWSVTGNQPQHF

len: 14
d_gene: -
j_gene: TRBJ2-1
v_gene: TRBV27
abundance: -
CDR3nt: TGTGCCAGCAGTTTAAAGGCTTCCTACAATGAGCAGTTCTTC
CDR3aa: CASSLKASYNEQFF

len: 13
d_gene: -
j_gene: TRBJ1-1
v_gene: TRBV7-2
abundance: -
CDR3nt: TGTGCCAGCAGCTTAGCGGGGCAGCCTGAAGCTTTCTTT
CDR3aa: CASSLAGQPEAFF

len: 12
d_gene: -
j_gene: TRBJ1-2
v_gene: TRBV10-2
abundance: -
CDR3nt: TGCGCCACCTATAGTCAGTACTATGGCTACACCTTC
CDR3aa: CATYSQYYGYTF

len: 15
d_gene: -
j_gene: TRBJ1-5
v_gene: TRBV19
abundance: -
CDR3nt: TGTGCCAGTAGTATTGCCAGGGTAAGCAATCAGCCCCAGCATTTT
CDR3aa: CASSIARVSNQPQHF

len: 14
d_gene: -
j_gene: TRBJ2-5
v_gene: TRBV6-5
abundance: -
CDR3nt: TGTGCCAGCAGTTACGGGGGCCCCGCAGAGACCCAGTACTTC
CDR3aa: CASSYGGPAETQYF

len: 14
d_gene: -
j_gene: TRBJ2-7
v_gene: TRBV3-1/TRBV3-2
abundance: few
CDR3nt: TGTGCCAGCAGCCGGGACACGGCCGGGTACGAGCAGTACTTC
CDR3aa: CASSRDTAGYEQYF

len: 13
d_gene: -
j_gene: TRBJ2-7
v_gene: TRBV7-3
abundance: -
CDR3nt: TGTGCCAGCAGCTTGGACCAATCCTACGAGCAGTACTTC
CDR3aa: CASSLDQSYEQYF

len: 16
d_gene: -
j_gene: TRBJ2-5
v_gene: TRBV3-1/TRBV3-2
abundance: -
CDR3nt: TGTGCCAGCAGCCAAGGGGAGACGACTAGCCAAGAGACCCAGTACTTC
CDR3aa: CASSQGETTSQETQYF

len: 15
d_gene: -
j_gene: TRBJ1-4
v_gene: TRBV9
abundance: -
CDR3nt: TGTGCCAGCAGCGCGGGAATTGCAACTAATGAAAAACTGTTTTTT
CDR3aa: CASSAGIATNEKLFF

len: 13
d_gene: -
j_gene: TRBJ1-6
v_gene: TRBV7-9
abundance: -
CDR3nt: TGTGCCAGCAGCCTAACCTCGGAAGCACCCCTCCACTTT
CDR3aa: CASSLTSEAPLHF